Following are 32 T cell receptor beta chains from one sample sequenced in a study of cytomegalovirus exposure and HLA in healthy donors (dated by TCRdb to about 2017). The method was the immunoSEQ multiplex PCR assay. A mixture of 60 forward primers for TCR Vbeta segments and 13 reverse primers for TCR Jbeta segments was used in the multiplex PCR. Entries here come from immuneACCESS through TCRdb and include only in-frame sequences with V and J called. Some clones fail to appear in such tables; in the studies checked, an unresolved V gene covers under half of the shortfall, and the cause of the remainder is unknown. A total of under 200,000 clones appear in this sample, less than 80% of them only once. The ten largest account for approximately 0.7% of the sample. Specimen: PBMCs. All receptors derive from a woman aged 40 to 50 in good health and CMV-seronegative.

Note on this clone: An end of the junction differs from the germline gene, which may be a read error. The V gene is TRBV5-1, the J gene TRBJ2-3; D remains unclear. The CDR3 is 13 amino acids. Looked up from germline, CDR1 is SGHRS and CDR2 is YFSETQ. Written as DNA, the CDR3 is TGCGCCAGCAGCTTGGTTGCATCAGATGCGCAGTATTTT. This translates into CASSLVASDAQYF.

The gene calls are TRBV20-1 and TRBJ1-3, with a tentative D call TRBD1 (5 bases). CDR1 is DFQATT and CDR2 is SNEGSKA in the germline V gene (reference sequence). CDR3 size: 11 residues. V lost 0 bases and J lost 11, with 8 bases in between. This CDR3 is CSAREGAAIYF. In nucleotides, the CDR3 is TGCAGTGCTAGAGAAGGGGCGGCCATATATTTT.

In this sample, this clone turned up once. V and J are TRBV7-9 and TRBJ2-3, with 12 bases matching TRBD1. This CDR3 contains 16 residues. Germline trimming cut 5 bases from V and 4 bases from J; bases unmatched to any gene: 7. From germline, CDR1 is SEHNR and CDR2 FQNEAQ (reference sequence). CDR3 DNA sequence: TGTGCCAGCAGCCCCGTCGGGACAGGGGGCGCAGATACGCAGTATTTT. Its protein product is CASSPVGTGGADTQYF.

This sequence joins TRBV10-3 and TRBJ1-5, with D unresolved. V was pared by 4 bases and J by 3 bases, with 10 bases between. CDR1 and CDR2 from the germline V gene are ENHRY and SYGVKD. The CDR3 is 14 residues long. The CDR3 loop is CAISAHTANQPQHF. CDR3 sequence (DNA): TGTGCCATCAGTGCCCACACCGCCAATCAGCCCCAGCATTTT.

This chain uses TRBV11-2 with TRBJ2-1, with TRBD1 matching 7 bases. After removal of 6 bases from V and 6 bases from J, the junction contained 8 bases not matched to a gene. Per germline, CDR1 SGHAT and CDR2 FQNNGV. CDR3 length: 14 residues. The CDR3 region has the DNA TGTGCCAGCAGGAGCGACAGGGTCGCCAATGAGCAGTTCTTC. Translation: CASRSDRVANEQFF.

The chain joins TRBV21-1 to TRBJ1-1; no DNA check was done on the table's D call, TRBD1. TRBV21-1 is deemed a pseudogene. This CDR3 region has 22 residues. The CDR3 spells CASSNSFSRGTRQLNENTEAFF. The CDR3 DNA reads as TGTGCCAGCAGCAATTCCTTTAGCAGGGGGACACGACAACTGAACGAGAACACTGAAGCTTTCTTT.

The chain recombines TRBV27 with TRBJ2-1; no reliable D call. Trimming removed 3 bases from V and 11 bases from J, with 11 bases in between. Per the germline V gene, CDR1 is MNHEY and CDR2 is SMNVEV (reference sequence). The CDR3 covers 12 residues. CDR3 DNA sequence: TGTGCCAGCAGTTTCGCCGGCGGCAAGCAGTTCTTC. Protein sequence: CASSFAGGKQFF.

The count of this clone is one. J is TRBJ2-6 and V is TRBV4-3, with a weak D call TRBD1 (7 bases). V shed 4 bases and J shed 0 bases, with 13 bases lying between them. Germline V CDR1 and CDR2: LGHNA, YSLEER. The CDR3 is 17 amino acids. CDR3 bases: TGCGCCAGCAGCCGCGGGACAGCCAGCTCTGGGGCCAACGTCCTGACTTTC. Translated, it gives CASSRGTASSGANVLTF.

This clone has a count of ten or more. This sample also contains other DNA sequences that code for the same CDR3. V and J are TRBV9 and TRBJ2-1, with a weak D call TRBD1 (6 bases). The germline V and J ends were trimmed by 7 bases and 4 bases, with 15 bases remaining between them. This CDR3 comprises 14 residues. From germline, CDR1 is SGDLS and CDR2 YYNGEE. CDR3 residues: CASGSGAFYNEQFF. In DNA, the CDR3 is TGTGCCAGCGGCTCAGGGGCCTTTTACAATGAGCAGTTCTTC.

The rearrangement uses TRBV27 and TRBJ1-1; the match to TRBD1 covers 8 bases. Germline lookup yields CDR1 MNHEY and CDR2 SMNVEV (reference sequence). J lost 4 bases, V lost 3 bases, and 4 bases had no gene match. The CDR3 has 14 residues. CDR3 loop: CASSLGRGLTEAFF. The CDR3 DNA is TGTGCCAGCAGTTTGGGCAGGGGGCTCACTGAAGCTTTCTTT.

This clone was detected a few times. The chain combines TRBV5-1 with TRBJ2-4; TRBD1 might be the D (6 bases). The CDR3 is 18 residues long. From germline, CDR1 is SGHRS and CDR2 YFSETQ. The germline V and J ends were trimmed by 0 bases and 0 bases, with 16 bases remaining between them. As DNA, the CDR3 is TGCGCCAGCAGCTTGGCTCAAGCAGGGGCGCTAGCCAAAAACATTCAGTACTTC. This translates into CASSLAQAGALAKNIQYF.

This sequence joins TRBV30 and TRBJ1-4; D is uncertain. Trimming stripped 7 bases from V and 8 bases from J, with 14 bases between. Germline loops: CDR1 GTSNPN, CDR2 SVGIG (reference sequence). The CDR3 has 12 amino acids. In nucleotides, the CDR3 is TGTGCCTTTGGGGAGTTGGGGGAAAAACTGTTTTTT. It yields the protein CAFGELGEKLFF.

The rearrangement joins TRBV28 to TRBJ1-4; TRBD1 aligns across 8 bases. Trimming cost V 5 bases and J 4 bases; bases outside gene matches: 15. The length of the CDR3 is 18 residues. Germline V gene sequence: CDR1 MDHEN, CDR2 SYDVKM. The CDR3 DNA sequence: TGTGCCAGCAGTCTTTATGGGGTGGGGACAGGATTTAATGAAAAACTGTTTTTT. Translated: CASSLYGVGTGFNEKLFF.

V is TRBV10-3 and J is TRBJ1-3; 8 bases align to TRBD1. V trimming: 3 bases; J trimming: 4 bases; junction bases outside the gene matches: 5. The CDR3 is made up of 15 amino acids. Germline assignment: CDR1 ENHRY and CDR2 SYGVKD. CDR3 loop: CAISDWTGIGNTIYF. In nucleotides, the CDR3 is TGTGCCATCAGTGACTGGACAGGGATCGGAAACACCATATATTTT.

This clone showed up just a few times. The chain links TRBV6-5 to TRBJ1-4, with D perhaps TRBD1 (6 bases). Germline V gene sequence: CDR1 MNHEY, CDR2 SVGAGI. Trimming removed 0 bases from V and 5 bases from J, with 13 bases in between. There are 16 residues in the CDR3. The DNA of the CDR3 is TGTGCCAGCAGTTACTCGCCGACAGGAAAGAATGAAAAACTGTTTTTT. This gives the protein CASSYSPTGKNEKLFF.

This chain links TRBV5-1 with TRBJ1-6; weak D call: TRBD1 (6 bases). V was shortened by 3 bases and J by 8 bases, with 15 bases between the two germline ends. CDR3 length: 15 amino acids. Germline CDR1 is SGHRS and CDR2 is YFSETQ. CDR3 bases: TGCGCCAGCAGCTCCGCCGGACAGACGGATTCACCCCTCCACTTT. Translating gives CASSSAGQTDSPLHF.

The rearrangement joins TRBV19 to TRBJ2-2, with 8 bases matching TRBD2. The V and J ends lost 3 bases and 6 bases, in that order; junction bases with no gene match: 6. Per germline, CDR1 LNHDA and CDR2 SQIVND (reference sequence). The CDR3 is made up of 15 amino acids. This CDR3 reads CASSILAGGPGELFF. DNA of the CDR3: TGTGCCAGTAGTATTCTGGCGGGAGGCCCCGGGGAGCTGTTTTTT.

This chain connects TRBV7-6 to TRBJ1-4; D gene uncertain. V was cut by 5 bases and J by 0 bases, with 13 bases left in between. This CDR3 has 16 amino acids. Germline CDR1 is SGHVS and CDR2 is FNYEAQ. The CDR3 is CASSPERTATNEKLFF. CDR3 in DNA: TGTGCCAGCAGCCCGGAGAGGACTGCAACTAATGAAAAACTGTTTTTT.

This clone was seen just once. The V gene is TRBV7-9, the J gene TRBJ1-1, with a tentative D call TRBD1 (5 bases). The CDR3 has 12 amino acids. V was clipped by 5 bases and J by 6 bases, with 10 bases between them. Germline loops: CDR1 SEHNR, CDR2 FQNEAQ (reference sequence). The CDR3, as DNA: TGTGCCAGCAGCCAAGGGGCTGCTGAAGCTTTCTTT. This codes for CASSQGAAEAFF.

J is TRBJ2-7 and V is TRBV30; 7 bases map to TRBD2. J gave up 7 bases and V 5 bases, and 20 bases lay outside the gene matches. CDR3 length: 16 amino acids. Germline CDR1 and CDR2: GTSNPN and SVGIG (reference sequence). In DNA, the CDR3 is TGTGCCTGGGGCGTCTGGGGCGGGAGCTCCCCTGGGGAGCAGTACTTC. Residues: CAWGVWGGSSPGEQYF.

The genes are TRBV19 and TRBJ2-3; 11 bases map to TRBD2. Germline CDR1 LNHDA, CDR2 SQIVND (reference sequence). This CDR3 is built from 16 residues. Trimming cost V 4 bases and J 4 bases; bases outside gene matches: 7. CDR3 amino acids: CASSRRLAGLADTQYF. The CDR3, as DNA: TGTGCCAGTAGTAGAAGACTAGCGGGGTTGGCAGATACGCAGTATTTT. Full variable domain (rest looked up from reference TRBV19 and TRBJ2-3): DGGITQSPKYLFRKEGQNVTLSCEQNLNHDAMYWYRQDPGQGLRLIYYSQIVNDFQKGDIAEGYSVSREKKESFPLTVTSAQKNPTAFYLCASSRRLAGLADTQYFGPGTRLTVL.

The chain couples TRBV28 to TRBJ1-1, with no clear D. This CDR3 comprises 14 residues. The germline gives CDR1 MDHEN, CDR2 SYDVKM. Trimming pared 4 bases from V and 0 bases from J, leaving 9 bases between. CDR3: CASSYGGLNTEAFF. The CDR3 nucleotides are TGTGCCAGCAGTTATGGAGGCCTGAACACTGAAGCTTTCTTT.

The count of this clone is one. The chain carries TRBV29-1 and TRBJ2-1, with D possibly TRBD2 on 5 matching bases. CDR1 and CDR2 (germline): SQVTM, ANQGSEA. Trimming pared 7 bases from V and 0 bases from J, leaving 13 bases between. This CDR3 has 14 residues. CDR3 nucleotides: TGCAGCGCATTGACTGGGAGCTCCTACAATGAGCAGTTCTTC. Translated: CSALTGSSYNEQFF.

This clone appeared a few times. The chain has TRBV29-1 and TRBJ1-1; unclear D gene. V was clipped by 7 bases and J by 3 bases, with 9 bases between them. This CDR3 contains 11 residues. Germline CDR1 SQVTM, CDR2 ANQGSEA. The CDR3 spells CSALRDTEAFF. CDR3 sequence (DNA): TGCAGCGCCCTCCGGGACACTGAAGCTTTCTTT.

This sequence joins TRBV28 and TRBJ1-2, with D perhaps matching TRBD1 (6 bases). In germline, CDR1 is MDHEN, CDR2 SYDVKM. The CDR3 consists of 16 residues. Trimming took off 7 bases at V and 2 bases at J, with 20 bases between the two ends. The CDR3 DNA is TGTGCCAGCATTATGCCGGGGACAATGTCGAACTATGGCTACACCTTC. The encoded protein is CASIMPGTMSNYGYTF.

The rearrangement uses TRBV11-1 and TRBJ2-2; 8 bases line up with TRBD1. CDR1 SGHAT and CDR2 FQDESV come from the germline V gene (reference sequence). J lost 0 bases, V lost 5 bases, and 11 bases had no gene match. This CDR3 comprises 18 residues. CDR3 bases: TGTGCCAGCAGCCGACTAGTCAACAGGGGGGCGAACACCGGGGAGCTGTTTTTT. It yields the protein CASSRLVNRGANTGELFF.

The chain links TRBV7-2 to TRBJ1-4, with D possibly TRBD1 on 6 matching bases. Germline values: CDR1 SGHTA, CDR2 FQGNSA. V was shortened by 4 bases and J by 3 bases, with 12 bases between the two germline ends. The CDR3 sequence is 15 residues long. The CDR3 DNA follows: TGTGCCAGCAGCTCACAGGGTTTGGCTAATGAAAAACTGTTTTTT. It is translated as CASSSQGLANEKLFF.

The gene calls are TRBV4-1 and TRBJ2-1; D may be TRBD2 (5 bases). Germline CDR1 is MGHRA and CDR2 is YSYEKL. Trimming removed 3 bases from V and 1 base from J, with 10 bases in between. The CDR3 length is 15 residues. Here the CDR3 DNA reads TGCGCCAGCAGCCAGAACGGGGTTTCCTACAATGAGCAGTTCTTC. Translation: CASSQNGVSYNEQFF.

J is TRBJ2-4 and V is TRBV6-1; the D is unclear. Trimming took off 5 bases at V and 8 bases at J, with 7 bases between the two ends. From germline, CDR1 is MNHNS and CDR2 SASEGT. The CDR3 runs to 11 residues. DNA for the CDR3: TGTGCCAGCAGTCTCCGGGACATTCAGTACTTC. Its translation is CASSLRDIQYF.

The V gene is TRBV5-6, the J gene TRBJ2-3; 11 bases line up with TRBD2. The germline V gene encodes CDR1 SGHDT and CDR2 YYEEEE. The CDR3 has 15 amino acids. The junction had 2 bases not matched to a gene; V was cut back by 4 bases and J by 1 base. The CDR3 DNA reads TGTGCCAGCAGCCCGACTAGCGGGGGCACAGATACGCAGTATTTT. Its translation: CASSPTSGGTDTQYF.

The V gene is TRBV7-8, the J gene TRBJ2-7; 7 bases agree with TRBD1. The germline V gene encodes CDR1 SGHVS and CDR2 FQNEAQ. Germline trimming cut 7 bases from V and 0 bases from J; bases unmatched to any gene: 9. The CDR3 sequence is 15 residues long. CDR3 region: CASNNGQESSYEQYF. The CDR3 DNA reads as TGTGCCAGCAACAACGGACAGGAAAGCTCCTACGAGCAGTACTTC.

V gene TRBV28 combines with J gene TRBJ1-3; possible D gene TRBD1, 6 bases. Deletions cut 6 bases from V and 0 bases from J, with 18 bases between. Germline lookup yields CDR1 MDHEN and CDR2 SYDVKM. The CDR3 totals 17 residues. Written as DNA, the CDR3 is TGTGCCAGCAGCCCCCCTGGACAGTCGAGCTCTGGAAACACCATATATTTT. Protein: CASSPPGQSSSGNTIYF. Together with reference TRBV28 and TRBJ1-3, the CDR3 gives the full variable domain: DVKVTQSSRYLVKRTGEKVFLECVQDMDHENMFWYRQDPGLGLRLIYFSYDVKMKEKGDIPEGYSVSREKKERFSLILESASTNQTSMYLCASSPPGQSSSGNTIYFGEGSWLTVV.